This T cell receptor beta chain was observed in a study of beta chain features in type 1 diabetes. A note on this clone: Its antigen is not identified.

The junction had 5 bases not matched to a gene; V was cut back by 5 bases and J by 4 bases. The CDR3 has 14 amino acids. Germline V gene lookup returns CDR1 SEHNR and CDR2 FQNEAQ (reference sequence). Study outcomes and limitations: PCR might favor shorter templates, but any such skew would affect patients and controls equally. Shortening that was moderate but significant affected the TCRB CDR3s of Type 1 diabetes patients in all four CD4+ subsets.

Reverse transcription of all isolated RNA meant that expressed TCRB transcripts were sequenced. The method was immunoSEQ multiplex PCR; TCRdb's version includes in-frame clones alone and lacks a portion of them. Counted here are approximately 170,000 clones, around 63% occurring once; the ten biggest clones make up roughly 0.095%. The source of this sequence is a man aged 25 to 45 with type 1 diabetes. The chain has TRBV7-9 and TRBJ2-7, with 10 bases aligning to TRBD1. Source material: naive CD4+ T cells from blood. The CDR3 protein is CASSHRDRGYEQYF. The CDR3 DNA reads as TGTGCCAGCAGCCACCGGGACAGGGGTTACGAGCAGTACTTC.